This TCR beta chain comes out of a study of response to subunit inactivated influenza vaccine. Concerning this clonotype itself: Its antigen is as yet unknown.

The study's findings and limits: Few new T cells, the authors suggested, are recruited by each seasonal influenza vaccination.

In TCRdb, the RT-PCR reads were re-called with MiXCR into one record per CDR3 protein. This table has 700,000 to 900,000 distinct CDR3 sequences, less than 25% appearing once. The CDR3 loop spans 16 amino acids. The ends were cut back, 1 base at V and 0 bases at J, with 9 bases in the middle. Germline loops: CDR1 SGHVS, CDR2 FQNEAQ. The sequence came from a man in his fifties who received an inactivated influenza vaccine. The specimen was PBMCs from blood, collected less than 6 days after vaccination. The chain carries TRBV7-8 and TRBJ2-2; D unresolved. The CDR3 region is CASSLVPVPNTGELFF. The CDR3 DNA reads as TGTGCCAGCAGCTTAGTACCAGTCCCGAACACCGGGGAGCTGTTTTTT.